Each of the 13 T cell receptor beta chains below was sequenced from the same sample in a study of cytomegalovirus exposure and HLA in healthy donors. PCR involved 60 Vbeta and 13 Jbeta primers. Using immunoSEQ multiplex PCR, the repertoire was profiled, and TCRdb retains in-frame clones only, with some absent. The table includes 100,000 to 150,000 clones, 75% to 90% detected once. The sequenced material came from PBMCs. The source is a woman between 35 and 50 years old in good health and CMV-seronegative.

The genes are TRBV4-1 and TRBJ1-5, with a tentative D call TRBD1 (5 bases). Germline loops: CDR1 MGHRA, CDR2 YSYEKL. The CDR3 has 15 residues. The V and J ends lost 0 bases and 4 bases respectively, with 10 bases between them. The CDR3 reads CASSQEQGFNQPQHF. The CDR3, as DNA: TGCGCCAGCAGCCAAGAGCAGGGATTTAATCAGCCCCAGCATTTT.

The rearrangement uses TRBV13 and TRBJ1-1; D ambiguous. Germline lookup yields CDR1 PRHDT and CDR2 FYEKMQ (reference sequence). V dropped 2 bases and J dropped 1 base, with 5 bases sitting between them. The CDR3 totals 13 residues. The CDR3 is CASSLRGNTEAFF. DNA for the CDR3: TGTGCCAGCAGCTTACGAGGGAACACTGAAGCTTTCTTT.

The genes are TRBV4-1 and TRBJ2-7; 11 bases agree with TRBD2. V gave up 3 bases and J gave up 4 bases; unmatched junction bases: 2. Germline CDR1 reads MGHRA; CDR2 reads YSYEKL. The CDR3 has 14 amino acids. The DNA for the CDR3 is TGCGCCAGCAGCCACCTAGCGGGAGGATACGAGCAGTACTTC. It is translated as CASSHLAGGYEQYF.

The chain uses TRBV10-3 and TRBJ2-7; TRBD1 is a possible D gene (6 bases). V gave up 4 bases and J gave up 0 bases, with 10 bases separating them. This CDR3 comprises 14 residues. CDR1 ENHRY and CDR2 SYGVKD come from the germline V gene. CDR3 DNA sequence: TGTGCCATCAGTGCAAGCAGGGGCTCCTACGAGCAGTACTTC. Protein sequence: CAISASRGSYEQYF.

CDR3 protein: CASSPFGQGSGNTIYF. DNA of the CDR3: TGCGCCAGCAGCCCTTTCGGGCAGGGGAGCGGAAACACCATATATTTT. J is TRBJ1-3 and V is TRBV5-1; D possibly corresponds to TRBD1 (6 bases). From germline, CDR1 is SGHRS and CDR2 YFSETQ. CDR3 size: 16 residues. Trimming shortened V by 4 bases and J by 4 bases, and 18 bases separated the two germline ends. Combining the CDR3 with reference TRBV5-1 and TRBJ1-3 gives the whole variable domain KAGVTQTPRYLIKTRGQQVTLSCSPISGHRSVSWYQQTPGQGLQFLFEYFSETQRNKGNFPGRFSGRQFSNSRSEMNVSTLELGDSALYLCASSPFGQGSGNTIYFGEGSWLTVV.

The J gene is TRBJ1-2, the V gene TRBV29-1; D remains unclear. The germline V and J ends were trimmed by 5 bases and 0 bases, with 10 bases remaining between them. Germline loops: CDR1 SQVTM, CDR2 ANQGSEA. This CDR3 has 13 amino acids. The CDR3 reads CSVWQKANYGYTF. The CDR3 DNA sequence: TGCAGCGTTTGGCAGAAAGCTAACTATGGCTACACCTTC.

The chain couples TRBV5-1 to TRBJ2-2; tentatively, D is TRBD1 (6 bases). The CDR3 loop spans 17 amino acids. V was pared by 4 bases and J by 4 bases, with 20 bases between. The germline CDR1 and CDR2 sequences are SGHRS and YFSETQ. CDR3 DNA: TGCGCCAGCAGCCTTCCGTTGGGTTTGGGGGCCACCGGGGAGCTGTTTTTT. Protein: CASSLPLGLGATGELFF.

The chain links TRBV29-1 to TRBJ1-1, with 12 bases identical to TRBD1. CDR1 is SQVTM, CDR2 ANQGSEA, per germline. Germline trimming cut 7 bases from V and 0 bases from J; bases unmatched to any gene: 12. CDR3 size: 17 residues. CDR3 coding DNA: TGCAGCGCGGGCTCCGGGACAGGGGGCTGGATGAACACTGAAGCTTTCTTT. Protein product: CSAGSGTGGWMNTEAFF.

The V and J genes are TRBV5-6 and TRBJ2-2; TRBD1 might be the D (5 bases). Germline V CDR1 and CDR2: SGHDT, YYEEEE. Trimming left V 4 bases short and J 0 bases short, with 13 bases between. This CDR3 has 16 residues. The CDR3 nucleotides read TGTGCCAGCAGCGGGGCCCCAGGCACGAACACCGGGGAGCTGTTTTTT. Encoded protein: CASSGAPGTNTGELFF.

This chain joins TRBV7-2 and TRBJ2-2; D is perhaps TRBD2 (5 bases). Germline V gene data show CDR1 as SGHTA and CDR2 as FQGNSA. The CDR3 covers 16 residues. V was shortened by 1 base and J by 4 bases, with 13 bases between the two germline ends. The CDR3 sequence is CASSLGGLALTGELFF. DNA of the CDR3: TGTGCCAGCAGCTTAGGTGGGCTAGCTCTCACCGGGGAGCTGTTTTTT.

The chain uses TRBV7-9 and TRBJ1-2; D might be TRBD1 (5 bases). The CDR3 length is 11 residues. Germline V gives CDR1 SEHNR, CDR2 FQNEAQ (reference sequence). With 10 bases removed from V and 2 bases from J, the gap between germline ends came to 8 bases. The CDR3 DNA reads TGTGCCATCGACAGCAACTATGGCTACACCTTC. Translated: CAIDSNYGYTF.

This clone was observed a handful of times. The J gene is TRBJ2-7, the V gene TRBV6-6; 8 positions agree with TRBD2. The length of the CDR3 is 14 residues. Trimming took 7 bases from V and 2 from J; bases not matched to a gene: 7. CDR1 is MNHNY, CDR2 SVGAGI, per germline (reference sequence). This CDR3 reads CASTPTGGAYEQYF. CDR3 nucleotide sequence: TGTGCCAGCACCCCTACCGGGGGGGCCTACGAGCAGTACTTC.

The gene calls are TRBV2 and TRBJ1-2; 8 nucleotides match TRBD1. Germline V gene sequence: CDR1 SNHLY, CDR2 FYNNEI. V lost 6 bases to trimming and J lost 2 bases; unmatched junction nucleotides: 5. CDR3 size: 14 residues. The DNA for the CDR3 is TGTGCCAGCAGCAGGGACAGGAGGAACTATGGCTACACCTTC. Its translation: CASSRDRRNYGYTF.